This T cell receptor (beta chain) was identified in a study of blood T cells in healthy people across ages. A second PCR of 7 to 11 cycles used a sample-barcoded 5' primer and a J-beta primer mix. Each CDR3 protein is one row after TCRdb ran MiXCR on the 5' RACE reads. Of roughly 1,800,000 distinct CDR3 sequences detected, just under 50% appear once; the ten largest clones hold less than 2.5%. CDR1 SGHAT and CDR2 FQDESV come from the germline V gene (reference sequence). This CDR3 has 12 residues. Trimming cost V 5 bases and J 5 bases, with 10 bases left between them. The chain recombines TRBV11-1 with TRBJ2-7; D unclear. The sequence derives from a woman aged 40 to 49 in good health. The source material was blood. The CDR3 sequence: CASSLHDNEQYF. As DNA, the CDR3 is TGTGCCAGCAGCCTACACGACAACGAGCAGTACTTC.